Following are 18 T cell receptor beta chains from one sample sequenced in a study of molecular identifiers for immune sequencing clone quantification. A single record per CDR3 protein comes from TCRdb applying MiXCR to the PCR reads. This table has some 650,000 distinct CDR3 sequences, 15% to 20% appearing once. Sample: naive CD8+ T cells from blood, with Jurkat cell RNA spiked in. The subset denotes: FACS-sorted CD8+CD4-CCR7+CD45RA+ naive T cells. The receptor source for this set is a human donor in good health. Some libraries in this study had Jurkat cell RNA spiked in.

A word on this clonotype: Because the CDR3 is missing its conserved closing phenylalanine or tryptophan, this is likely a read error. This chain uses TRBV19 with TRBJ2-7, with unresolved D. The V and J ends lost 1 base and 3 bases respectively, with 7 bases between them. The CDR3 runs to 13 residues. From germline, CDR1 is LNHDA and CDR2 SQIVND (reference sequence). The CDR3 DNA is TGTGCCAGTAGTATAGTCTCCGGCTACGAGCAGTACTAC. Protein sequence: CASSIVSGYEQYY.

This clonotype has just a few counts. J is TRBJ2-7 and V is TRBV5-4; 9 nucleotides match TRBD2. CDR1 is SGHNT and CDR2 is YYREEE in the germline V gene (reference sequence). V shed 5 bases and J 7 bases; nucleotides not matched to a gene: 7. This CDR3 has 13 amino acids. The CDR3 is CASRTAGGWEQYF. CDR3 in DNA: TGTGCCAGCAGGACAGCGGGGGGCTGGGAGCAGTACTTC.

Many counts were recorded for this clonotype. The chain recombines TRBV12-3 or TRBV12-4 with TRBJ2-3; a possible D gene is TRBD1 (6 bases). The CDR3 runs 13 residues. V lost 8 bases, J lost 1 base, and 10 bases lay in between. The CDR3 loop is CASGGLRTDTQYF. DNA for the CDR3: TGTGCCAGCGGGGGCCTCCGCACAGATACGCAGTATTTT.

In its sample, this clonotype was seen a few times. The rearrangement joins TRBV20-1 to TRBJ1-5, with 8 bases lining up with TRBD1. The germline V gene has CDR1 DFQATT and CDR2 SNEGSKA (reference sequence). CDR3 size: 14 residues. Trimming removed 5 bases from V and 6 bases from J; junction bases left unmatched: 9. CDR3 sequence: CSADRQGQGQPQHF. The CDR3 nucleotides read TGCAGTGCTGATAGACAGGGGCAAGGTCAGCCCCAGCATTTT.

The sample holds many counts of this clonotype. CDR3 residues: CASSPRGGGETQYF. The CDR3 DNA is TGTGCCAGCAGCCCCCGTGGGGGAGGAGAGACCCAGTACTTC. The rearrangement joins TRBV7-3 to TRBJ2-5; TRBD2 might be the D (6 bases). The CDR3 contains 14 residues. Trimming removed 5 bases at V and 4 bases at J, with 14 bases between. The germline V gene encodes CDR1 SGHTA and CDR2 FQGTGA. The full variable domain, rest sourced from reference TRBV7-3 and TRBJ2-5, is GAGVSQTPSNKVTEKGKYVELRCDPISGHTALYWYRQSLGQGPEFLIYFQGTGAADDSGLPNDRFFAVRPEGSVSTLKIQRTERGDSAVYLCASSPRGGGETQYFGPGTRLLVL.

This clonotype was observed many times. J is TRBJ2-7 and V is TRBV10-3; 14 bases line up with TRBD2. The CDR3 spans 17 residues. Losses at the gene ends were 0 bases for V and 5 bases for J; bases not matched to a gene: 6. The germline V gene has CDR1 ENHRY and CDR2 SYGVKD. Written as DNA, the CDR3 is TGTGCCATCAGTGAGTCTGCGGGACTAGCGGGGGAGAACGAGCAGTACTTC. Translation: CAISESAGLAGENEQYF.

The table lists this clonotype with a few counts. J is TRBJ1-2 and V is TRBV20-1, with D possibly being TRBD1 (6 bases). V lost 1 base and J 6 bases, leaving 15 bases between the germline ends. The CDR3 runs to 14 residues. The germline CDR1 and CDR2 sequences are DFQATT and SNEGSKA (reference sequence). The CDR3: CSARATGILDGYTF. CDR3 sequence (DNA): TGCAGTGCTAGAGCCACAGGGATTTTAGATGGCTACACCTTC.

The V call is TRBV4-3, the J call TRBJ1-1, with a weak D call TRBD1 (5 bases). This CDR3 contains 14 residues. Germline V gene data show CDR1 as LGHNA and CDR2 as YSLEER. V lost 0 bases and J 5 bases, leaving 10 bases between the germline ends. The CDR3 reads CASSQDRWGTEAFF. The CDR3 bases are TGCGCCAGCAGCCAAGATCGGTGGGGGACTGAAGCTTTCTTT.

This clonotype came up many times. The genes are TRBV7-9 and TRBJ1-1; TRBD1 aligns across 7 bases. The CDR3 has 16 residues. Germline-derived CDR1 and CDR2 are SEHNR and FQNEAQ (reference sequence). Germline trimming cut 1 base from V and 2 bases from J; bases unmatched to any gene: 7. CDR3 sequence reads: CASSLVIGGLNTEAFF. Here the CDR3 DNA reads TGTGCCAGCAGCTTAGTGATAGGGGGCTTAAACACTGAAGCTTTCTTT. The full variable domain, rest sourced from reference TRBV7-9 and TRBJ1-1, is DTGVSQNPRHKITKRGQNVTFRCDPISEHNRLYWYRQTLGQGPEFLTYFQNEAQLEKSRLLSDRFSAERPKGSFSTLEIQRTEQGDSAMYLCASSLVIGGLNTEAFFGQGTRLTVV.

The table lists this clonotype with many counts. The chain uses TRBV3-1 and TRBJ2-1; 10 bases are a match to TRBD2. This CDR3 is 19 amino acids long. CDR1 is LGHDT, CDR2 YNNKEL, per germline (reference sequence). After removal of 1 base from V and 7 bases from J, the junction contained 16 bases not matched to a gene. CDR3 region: CASSQVPINPGLARNEQFF. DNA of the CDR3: TGTGCCAGCAGCCAAGTTCCCATTAATCCGGGACTAGCGCGAAATGAGCAGTTCTTC.

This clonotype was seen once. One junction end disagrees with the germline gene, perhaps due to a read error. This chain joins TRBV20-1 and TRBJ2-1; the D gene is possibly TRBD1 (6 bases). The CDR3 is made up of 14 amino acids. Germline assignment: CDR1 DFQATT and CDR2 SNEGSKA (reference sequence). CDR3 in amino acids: CGATNRVSYNEQFF. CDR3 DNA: TGCGGTGCTACGAACAGGGTCTCCTACAATGAGCAGTTCTTC.

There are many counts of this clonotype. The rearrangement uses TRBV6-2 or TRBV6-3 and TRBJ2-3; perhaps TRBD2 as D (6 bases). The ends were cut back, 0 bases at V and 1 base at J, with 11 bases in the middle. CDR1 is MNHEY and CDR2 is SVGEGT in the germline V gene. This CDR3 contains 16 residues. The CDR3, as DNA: TGTGCCAGCAGTTACTCCCGCGGGGATGGCACAGATACGCAGTATTTT. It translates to CASSYSRGDGTDTQYF.

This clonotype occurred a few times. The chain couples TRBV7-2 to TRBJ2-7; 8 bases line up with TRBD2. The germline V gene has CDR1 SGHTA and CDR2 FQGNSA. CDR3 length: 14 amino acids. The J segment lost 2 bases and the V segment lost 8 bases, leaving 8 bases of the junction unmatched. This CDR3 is CASGEAGAPYEQYF. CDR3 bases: TGTGCCAGCGGGGAAGCGGGGGCCCCCTACGAGCAGTACTTC.

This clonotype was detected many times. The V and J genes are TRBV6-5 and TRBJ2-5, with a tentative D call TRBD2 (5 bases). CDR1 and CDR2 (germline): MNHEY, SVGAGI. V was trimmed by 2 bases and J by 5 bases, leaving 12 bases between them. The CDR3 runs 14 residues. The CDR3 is CASSYRLAGETQYF. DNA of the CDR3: TGTGCCAGCAGTTACCGGCTAGCCGGGGAGACCCAGTACTTC.

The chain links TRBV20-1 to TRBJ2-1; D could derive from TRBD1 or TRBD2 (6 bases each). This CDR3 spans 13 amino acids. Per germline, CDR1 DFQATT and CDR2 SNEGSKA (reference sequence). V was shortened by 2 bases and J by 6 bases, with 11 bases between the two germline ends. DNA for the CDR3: TGCAGTGCTAGACGACTAGGGGGCAATGAGCAGTTCTTC. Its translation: CSARRLGGNEQFF.

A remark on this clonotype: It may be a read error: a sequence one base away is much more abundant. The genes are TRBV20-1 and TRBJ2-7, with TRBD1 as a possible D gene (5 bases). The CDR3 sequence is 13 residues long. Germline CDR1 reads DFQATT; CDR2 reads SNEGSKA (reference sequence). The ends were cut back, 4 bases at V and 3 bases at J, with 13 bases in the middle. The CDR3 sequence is CSAMDKVFYEQYF. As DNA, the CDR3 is TGCAGTGCTATGGACAAGGTTTTCTACGAGCAGTACTTC.

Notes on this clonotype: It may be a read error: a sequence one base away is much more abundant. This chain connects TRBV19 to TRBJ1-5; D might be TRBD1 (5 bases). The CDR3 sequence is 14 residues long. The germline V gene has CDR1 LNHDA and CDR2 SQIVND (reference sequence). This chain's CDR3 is CAGSVGTPNQPQHF. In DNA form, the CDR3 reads TGTGCCGGTAGTGTCGGGACCCCCAATCAGCCCCAGCATTTT.

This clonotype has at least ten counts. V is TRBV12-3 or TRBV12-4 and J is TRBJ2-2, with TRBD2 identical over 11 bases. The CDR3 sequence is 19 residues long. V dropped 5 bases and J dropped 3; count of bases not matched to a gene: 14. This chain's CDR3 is CASSPALLAGGRDTGELFF. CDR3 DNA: TGTGCCAGCAGTCCGGCCCTCCTAGCGGGGGGACGGGACACCGGGGAGCTGTTTTTT.